Following are 7 T cell receptor beta chains from one sample sequenced in a study of blood T cell repertoires in COVID-19. Using immunoSEQ multiplex PCR, the repertoire was profiled, and TCRdb retains in-frame clones only, with some absent. The table shows some 220,000 clones, with around 81% occurring only once. Input material: peripheral blood. The receptors shown here come from a woman aged 55-69 years with active or convalescent COVID-19.

This chain joins TRBV5-4 and TRBJ2-1; 12 nucleotides align to TRBD2. CDR3 length equals 15 residues. The V segment lost 4 bases and the J segment 5 bases; nucleotides outside the gene matches: 4. The germline CDR1 and CDR2 sequences are SGHNT and YYREEE (reference sequence). This CDR3 reads CASSPGLAGHNEQFF. In DNA form, the CDR3 reads TGTGCCAGCAGCCCTGGACTAGCGGGGCACAATGAGCAGTTCTTC.

The gene calls are TRBV11-2 and TRBJ2-7; 9 bases map to TRBD1. The J segment lost 3 bases and the V segment lost 6 bases, leaving 6 bases of the junction unmatched. Germline CDR1 and CDR2: SGHAT and FQNNGV. CDR3 length: 14 amino acids. The CDR3 reads CASRATGGNYEQYF. The CDR3 DNA follows: TGTGCCAGCAGGGCTACAGGGGGCAACTACGAGCAGTACTTC.

This chain uses TRBV11-2 with TRBJ1-5; D remains ambiguous. The CDR3 contains 16 residues. V lost 5 bases to trimming and J lost 0 bases, with 14 bases between them. In germline, CDR1 is SGHAT, CDR2 FQNNGV. In DNA form, the CDR3 reads TGTGCCAGCAGCCAAGCAGGCGACAATAGCAATCAGCCCCAGCATTTT. Protein sequence: CASSQAGDNSNQPQHF.

This chain joins TRBV9 and TRBJ2-3; 14 nucleotides match TRBD2. The ends lost 0 bases at V and 5 bases at J; junction bases unmatched: 2. CDR3 size: 16 residues. Germline lookup yields CDR1 SGDLS and CDR2 YYNGEE. DNA of the CDR3: TGTGCCAGCAGCGTAGGACTAGCGGGAGGGCGAGATACGCAGTATTTT. Translating it yields CASSVGLAGGRDTQYF. The entire variable domain, with the rest obtained from reference TRBV9 and TRBJ2-3, is as follows: DSGVTQTPKHLITATGQRVTLRCSPRSGDLSVYWYQQSLDQGLQFLIQYYNGEERAKGNILERFSAQQFPDLHSELNLSSLELGDSALYFCASSVGLAGGRDTQYFGPGTRLTVL.

V gene TRBV2 combines with J gene TRBJ1-6; weak D call: TRBD1 (6 bases). The germline CDR1 and CDR2 sequences are SNHLY and FYNNEI. The germline V and J ends were trimmed by 6 bases and 7 bases, with 13 bases remaining between them. This CDR3 region has 14 residues. CDR3 bases: TGTGCCAGCAGCCCGGGACATCGGAATTCACCCCTCCACTTT. Its translation: CASSPGHRNSPLHF.

CDR3 residues: CSVSTGAQETQYF. The CDR3 DNA is TGCAGCGTTTCCACAGGGGCCCAAGAGACCCAGTACTTC. The chain has TRBV29-1 and TRBJ2-5, with 7 bases that match TRBD1. The germline V gene encodes CDR1 SQVTM and CDR2 ANQGSEA. After removal of 5 bases from V and 1 base from J, the junction contained 4 bases not matched to a gene. This CDR3 comprises 13 residues.

This chain uses TRBV5-6 with TRBJ2-3, with D maybe TRBD2 (6 bases). The CDR3 is 16 amino acids. In germline, CDR1 is SGHDT, CDR2 YYEEEE. V was clipped by 1 base and J by 4 bases, with 16 bases between them. The DNA for the CDR3 is TGTGCCAGCAGCTTGCGGAATCTAGCGAGCGCAGATACGCAGTATTTT. Protein: CASSLRNLASADTQYF.